This entry lists 3 T cell receptor beta chains sequenced from one sample in a study of blood T cell repertoires in COVID-19. TCRdb's table, derived via immunoSEQ multiplex PCR, lists solely in-frame clones and lacks some. The sample lists over 120,000 clones; about 87% were seen once. The material sequenced was peripheral blood. Receptors were obtained from a woman in her fifties or sixties with acute or convalescent COVID-19.

This sequence joins TRBV7-3 and TRBJ2-2, with 7 bases aligning to TRBD1. The CDR3 is 15 amino acids. Trimming at V came to 2 bases and at J to 4 bases, leaving 4 bases not matched to a gene. Germline CDR1 SGHTA, CDR2 FQGTGA. CDR3 region: CASSLSPGGTGELFF. Here the CDR3 DNA reads TGTGCCAGCAGCTTATCACCAGGGGGCACCGGGGAGCTGTTTTTT. The variable domain in full, with the rest retrieved from reference TRBV7-3 and TRBJ2-2, is GAGVSQTPSNKVTEKGKYVELRCDPISGHTALYWYRQSLGQGPEFLIYFQGTGAADDSGLPNDRFFAVRPEGSVSTLKIQRTERGDSAVYLCASSLSPGGTGELFFGEGSRLTVL.

The chain links TRBV6-2 or TRBV6-3 to TRBJ2-5; TRBD2 is a possible D gene (6 bases). The CDR3 loop spans 14 amino acids. The germline CDR1 and CDR2 sequences are MNHEY and SVGEGT. Trimming stripped 4 bases from V and 4 bases from J, with 13 bases between. The CDR3 loop reads CASSSLGGRETQYF. Here the CDR3 DNA reads TGTGCCAGCAGTTCTCTAGGAGGGAGAGAGACCCAGTACTTC.

The chain joins TRBV11-1 to TRBJ2-1; TRBD2 aligns across 11 bases. V was pared by 5 bases and J by 10 bases, with 10 bases of the junction left unmatched. Germline CDR1 is SGHAT and CDR2 is FQDESV (reference sequence). The CDR3 length is 15 residues. The CDR3 region is CASSTWGLAVAEQFF. CDR3 DNA: TGTGCCAGCAGCACCTGGGGACTAGCGGTTGCAGAGCAGTTCTTC.